This entry describes one T cell receptor (beta chain). Only in-frame clones appear in the TCRdb table, and some are missing; sequencing was by immunoSEQ multiplex PCR. The data contain about 48,000 clones, approximately 88% of them singletons. This entry comes from a study of T cell changes during pregnancy in multiple sclerosis. The V gene's germline CDR1 is ENHRY and CDR2 SYGVKD. The CDR3 is made up of 14 amino acids. J was trimmed by 7 bases and V by 5 bases; bases with no gene match: 7. This receptor was obtained from a female donor with multiple sclerosis, enrolled in a pregnancy study. The V gene is TRBV10-3, the J gene TRBJ2-1; 8 bases line up with TRBD2. Sequenced here: CD4+ T cells from peripheral blood mononuclear cells, sampled in the second trimester of pregnancy. The CDR3 bases are TGTGCCATCAGTCAAGCGGGAGTTGTAAATGAGCAGTTCTTC. It codes for CAISQAGVVNEQFF.